One and the same sample provided the 8 T cell receptor beta chains below, sequenced in a study of technical replicates of blood from a handful of donors. TCRdb's copy holds only in-frame clones and misses some; the assay was immunoSEQ multiplex PCR. The sample lists about 73,000 clones, 93% seen once, with about 0.26% in the top ten. The sequenced sample was T cells isolated from PBMCs. The origin of the receptors is a human donor in good health.

The CDR3 sequence: CASSATSANEQFF. The CDR3 DNA follows: TGCGCCAGCAGCGCCACTAGTGCCAATGAGCAGTTCTTC. The V call is TRBV5-1, the J call TRBJ2-1; D is possibly TRBD2 (5 bases). The CDR3 is made up of 13 amino acids. V was cut by 4 bases and J by 6 bases, with 11 bases left in between. Looked up from germline, CDR1 is SGHRS and CDR2 is YFSETQ.

The table lists this clone with a count of one. The chain has TRBV2 and TRBJ2-1; TRBD1 aligns across 10 bases. With V trimmed by 5 bases and J by 2 bases, 9 bases remained unmatched. The V gene's germline CDR1 is SNHLY and CDR2 FYNNEI. This CDR3 spans 17 amino acids. The CDR3 DNA reads TGTGCCAGCAGTTACCCGGGACAGGGGATTGCCTACAATGAGCAGTTCTTC. Its translation is CASSYPGQGIAYNEQFF.

The chain is built from TRBV27 and TRBJ1-4, with TRBD1 matching over 7 bases. There are 15 residues in the CDR3. Germline V gives CDR1 MNHEY, CDR2 SMNVEV (reference sequence). V was clipped by 4 bases and J by 8 bases; unmatched bases: 10. CDR3 DNA sequence: TGTGCCAGCAGTTCCTCTGGGACAGTCGGGGAAAAACTGTTTTTT. Protein: CASSSSGTVGEKLFF. The complete variable domain, with remaining parts taken from reference TRBV27 and TRBJ1-4, reads EAQVTQNPRYLITVTGKKLTVTCSQNMNHEYMSWYRQDPGLGLRQIYYSMNVEVTDKGDVPEGYKVSRKEKRNFPLILESPSPNQTSLYFCASSSSGTVGEKLFFGSGTQLSVL.

The chain combines TRBV7-2 with TRBJ2-7; tentative D call: TRBD2 (5 bases). CDR1 and CDR2 (germline): SGHTA, FQGNSA. Trimming removed 2 bases from V and 2 bases from J, with 25 bases in between. There are 19 residues in the CDR3. CDR3 region: CASSLRTGVGWAGPYEQYF. The DNA of the CDR3 is TGTGCCAGCAGCTTACGTACTGGTGTAGGTTGGGCGGGCCCCTACGAGCAGTACTTC.

This chain links TRBV6-5 with TRBJ2-7; TRBD2 agrees at 9 bases. Germline-derived CDR1 and CDR2 are MNHEY and SVGAGI. Trimming took 5 bases from V and 7 from J; bases not matched to a gene: 9. The CDR3 has 14 amino acids. CDR3 bases: TGTGCCAGCAGTCCCTTAGCGGGAGTAGGGGAGCAGTACTTC. This gives the protein CASSPLAGVGEQYF.

The V and J genes are TRBV6-5 and TRBJ2-2, with a possible D match to TRBD1 (5 bases). Trimming shortened V by 0 bases and J by 1 base, and 6 bases separated the two germline ends. The length of the CDR3 is 15 residues. Germline values: CDR1 MNHEY, CDR2 SVGAGI. CDR3 sequence: CASSYSGQNTGELFF. The DNA for the CDR3 is TGTGCCAGCAGTTACTCAGGACAGAACACCGGGGAGCTGTTTTTT.

This chain uses TRBV28 with TRBJ1-2; 7 bases fit TRBD1. Germline V gene sequence: CDR1 MDHEN, CDR2 SYDVKM. The CDR3 has 14 residues. V lost 6 bases and J lost 2; bases outside the gene matches: 6. The CDR3 DNA is TGTGCCAGCAGGCCGGGACAGCAAAACTATGGCTACACCTTC. Translating gives CASRPGQQNYGYTF.

This clone was recorded only once. This rearrangement joins TRBV20-1 to TRBJ2-2; D is unclear. The CDR3 is 11 residues long. Germline CDR1 reads DFQATT; CDR2 reads SNEGSKA (reference sequence). V dropped 5 bases and J dropped 7 bases, with 8 bases sitting between them. The CDR3 DNA reads TGCAGTGCTCGTTATAGCGGGGAGCTGTTTTTT. It specifies CSARYSGELFF.